These T cell receptor beta chains were read from a single sample in a study of human T cells and chemical hapten exposure. Via MiXCR, TCRdb re-called the RACE reads, giving one row per CDR3 protein. Of about 79,000 distinct CDR3 sequences listed, roughly 8.6% are singletons. The source material was whole blood. The receptors originated from a male donor in good health. Some clones in this sample may be carry-over from other donors' samples. Both conserved end residues are part of each CDR3. The D gene is left open where the match is weak. Rows may omit the clone size; those that give it use once, few, many or a size class.

d_call j_call v_call clone_size cdr3_nt cdr3_aa
TRBD1 TRBJ2-7 TRBV20-1 NA TGCAGCGTCCCGGGACAGGGTAACGAGCAGTACTTC CSVPGQGNEQYF
TRBD2 TRBJ2-7 TRBV29-1 few TGCAGCGCCTCCCGGGGCGGGGGCTCCTACGAGCAGTACTTC CSASRGGGSYEQYF
NA TRBJ1-2 TRBV13 NA TGTGCCAGCAGCTTAAGCGGGACCATACTCACAAACTATGGCTACACCTTC CASSLSGTILTNYGYTF
NA TRBJ2-1 TRBV6-2/TRBV6-3 NA TGTGCCAGCAGTTTTCGGAAAACGGGGGATGAGCAGTTCTTC CASSFRKTGDEQFF
NA TRBJ2-3 TRBV25-1 NA TGTGCCAGCAGTGAACGGAGGGCCGATACGCAGTATTTT CASSERRADTQYF
TRBD1 TRBJ1-1 TRBV10-2 NA TGCGCCAGCAGGGGGGGACAGGGGACGAACACTGAAGCTTTCTTT CASRGGQGTNTEAFF
NA TRBJ2-7 TRBV7-9 few TGTGCCAGCAGCTTAGGCGCGGGATTGGACGAGCAGTACTTC CASSLGAGLDEQYF
NA TRBJ1-5 TRBV12-3/TRBV12-4 NA TGTGCCAGCACAATCCTGGTAGGGGATGTTGTCAATCAGCCCCAGCATTTT CASTILVGDVVNQPQHF
TRBD1 TRBJ2-2 TRBV29-1 NA TGCAGCGCCACGGGGGGACAGGGGACGGGTACCGGGGAGCTGTTTTTT CSATGGQGTGTGELFF
NA TRBJ2-3 TRBV27 many TGTGCCAGCAGTTCCAGCGGAGCAGATACGCAGTATTTT CASSSSGADTQYF
NA TRBJ2-3 TRBV11-2 many TGTGCCAGCAGCTACCACACCCGTCGCACAGATACGCAGTATTTT CASSYHTRRTDTQYF
NA TRBJ1-1 TRBV24-1 NA TGTGCCACCAGTGACCCCAGAGGGCGGAACACTGAAGCTTTCTTT CATSDPRGRNTEAFF
NA TRBJ1-2 TRBV10-3 few TGTGCCATCACCAGACAGGTCGGGCAGGATGGCTACACCTTC CAITRQVGQDGYTF
TRBD1 TRBJ1-1 TRBV20-1 NA TGCAGTGCTAGGGAGGGACAGGGGCCGAGAAGGGACACTGAAGCTTTCTTT CSAREGQGPRRDTEAFF
NA TRBJ2-3 TRBV2 NA TGTGCCAGCCAAGGGAGATTCACAGATACGCAGTATTTT CASQGRFTDTQYF
NA TRBJ1-5 TRBV5-1 NA TGCGCCAGCAGCTTGGGTCAGGATAGCAATCAGCCCCAGCATTTT CASSLGQDSNQPQHF
TRBD1 TRBJ1-6 TRBV12-3/TRBV12-4 NA TGTGCCAGCAGTTCCTACTTGACCCATACAGGGGAGCATAATTCACCCCTCCACTTT CASSSYLTHTGEHNSPLHF
TRBD2 TRBJ2-1 TRBV10-3 many TGTGCCGCGGGACTAGCGGGGGGAAATGAGCAGTTCTTC CAAGLAGGNEQFF
NA TRBJ1-4 TRBV7-9 NA TGTGCCAGCAGCTTAGTGATCGGGGAAAAACTGTTTTTT CASSLVIGEKLFF
TRBD2 TRBJ2-5 TRBV7-2 NA TGTGCCAGCAGCACCCGGACTAGCGGGAGAGAGACCCAGTACTTC CASSTRTSGRETQYF
TRBD2 TRBJ2-7 TRBV7-9 few TGTGCCAGCAGCCCCCCGGGACTAGCGGCCGCCTACGAGCAGTACTTC CASSPPGLAAAYEQYF
NA TRBJ1-1 TRBV4-1 NA TGCGCCAGCAGCCAAGGTAGAGGGATAAGGGTGAACACTGAAGCTTTCTTT CASSQGRGIRVNTEAFF